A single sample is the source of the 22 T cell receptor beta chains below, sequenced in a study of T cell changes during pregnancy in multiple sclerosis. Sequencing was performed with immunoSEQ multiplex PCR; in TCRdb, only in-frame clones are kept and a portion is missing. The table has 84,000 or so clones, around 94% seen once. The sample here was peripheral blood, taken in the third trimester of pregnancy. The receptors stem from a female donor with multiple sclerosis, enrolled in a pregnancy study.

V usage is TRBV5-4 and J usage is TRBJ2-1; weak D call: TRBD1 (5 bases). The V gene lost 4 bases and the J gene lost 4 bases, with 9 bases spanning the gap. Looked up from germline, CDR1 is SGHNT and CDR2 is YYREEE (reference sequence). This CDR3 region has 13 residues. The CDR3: CASSHDSYNEQFF. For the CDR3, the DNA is TGTGCCAGCAGCCATGACAGTTACAATGAGCAGTTCTTC. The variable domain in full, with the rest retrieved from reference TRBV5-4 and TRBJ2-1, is ETGVTQSPTHLIKTRGQQVTLRCSSQSGHNTVSWYQQALGQGPQFIFQYYREEENGRGNFPPRFSGLQFPNYSSELNVNALELDDSALYLCASSHDSYNEQFFGPGTRLTVL.

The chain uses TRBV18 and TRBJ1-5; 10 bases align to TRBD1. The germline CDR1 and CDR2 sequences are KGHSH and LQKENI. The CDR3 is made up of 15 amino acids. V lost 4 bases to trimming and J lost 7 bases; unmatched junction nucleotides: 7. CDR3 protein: CASSLTGTGDQPQHF. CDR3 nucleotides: TGTGCCAGCTCACTAACCGGGACAGGGGACCAGCCCCAGCATTTT.

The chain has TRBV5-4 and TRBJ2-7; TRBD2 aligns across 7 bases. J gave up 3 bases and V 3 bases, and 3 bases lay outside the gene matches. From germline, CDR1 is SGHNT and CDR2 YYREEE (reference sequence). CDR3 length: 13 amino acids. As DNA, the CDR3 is TGTGCCAGCAGCTGGGGGGGGATCTACGAGCAGTACTTC. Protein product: CASSWGGIYEQYF.

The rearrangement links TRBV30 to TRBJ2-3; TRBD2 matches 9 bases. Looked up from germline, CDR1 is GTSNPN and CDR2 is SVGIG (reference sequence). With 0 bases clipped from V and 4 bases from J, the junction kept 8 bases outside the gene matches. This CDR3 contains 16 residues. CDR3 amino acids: CAWSVPSGGRADTQYF. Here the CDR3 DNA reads TGTGCCTGGAGTGTACCGTCCGGCGGGAGGGCAGATACGCAGTATTTT.

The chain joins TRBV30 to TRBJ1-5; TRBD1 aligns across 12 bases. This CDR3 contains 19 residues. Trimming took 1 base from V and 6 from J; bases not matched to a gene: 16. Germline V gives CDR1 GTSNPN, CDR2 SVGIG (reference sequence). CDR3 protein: CAWSAISRIGTGGFQPQHF. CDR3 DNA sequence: TGTGCCTGGAGTGCAATAAGTAGAATCGGGACAGGGGGCTTTCAGCCCCAGCATTTT.

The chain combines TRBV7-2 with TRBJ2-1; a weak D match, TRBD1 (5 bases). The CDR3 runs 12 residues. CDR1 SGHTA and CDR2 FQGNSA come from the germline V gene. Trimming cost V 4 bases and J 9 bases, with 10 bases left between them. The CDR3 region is CASSSPGREQFF. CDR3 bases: TGTGCCAGCAGCTCCCCAGGGCGTGAGCAGTTCTTC. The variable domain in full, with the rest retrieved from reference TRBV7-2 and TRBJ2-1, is GAGVSQSPSNKVTEKGKDVELRCDPISGHTALYWYRQSLGQGLEFLIYFQGNSAPDKSGLPSDRFSAERTGGSVSTLTIQRTQQEDSAVYLCASSSPGREQFFGPGTRLTVL.

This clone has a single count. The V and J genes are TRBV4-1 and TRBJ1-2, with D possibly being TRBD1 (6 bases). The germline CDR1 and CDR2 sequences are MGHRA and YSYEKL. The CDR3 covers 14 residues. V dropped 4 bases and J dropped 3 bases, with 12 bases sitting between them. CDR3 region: CASSPTGQHYGYTF. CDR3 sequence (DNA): TGCGCCAGCAGCCCGACTGGACAGCACTATGGCTACACCTTC.

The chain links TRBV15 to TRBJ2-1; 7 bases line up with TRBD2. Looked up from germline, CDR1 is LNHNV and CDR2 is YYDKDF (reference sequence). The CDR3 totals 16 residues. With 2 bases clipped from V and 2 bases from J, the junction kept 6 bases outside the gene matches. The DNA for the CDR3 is TGTGCCACCAGCAGACCCCTAGCGGAGGCCTACAATGAGCAGTTCTTC. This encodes CATSRPLAEAYNEQFF.

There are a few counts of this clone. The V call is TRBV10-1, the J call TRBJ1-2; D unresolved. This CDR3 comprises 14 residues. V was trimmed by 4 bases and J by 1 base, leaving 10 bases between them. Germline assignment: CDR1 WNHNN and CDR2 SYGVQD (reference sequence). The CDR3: CASSGGRLNYGYTF. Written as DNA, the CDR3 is TGCGCCAGCAGTGGTGGGAGACTTAACTATGGCTACACCTTC.

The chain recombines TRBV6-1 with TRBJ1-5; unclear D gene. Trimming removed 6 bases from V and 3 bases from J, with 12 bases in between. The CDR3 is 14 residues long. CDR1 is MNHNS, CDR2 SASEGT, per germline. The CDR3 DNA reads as TGTGCCAGCAGCGAGGTTCCGGTCAATCAGCCCCAGCATTTT. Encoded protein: CASSEVPVNQPQHF.

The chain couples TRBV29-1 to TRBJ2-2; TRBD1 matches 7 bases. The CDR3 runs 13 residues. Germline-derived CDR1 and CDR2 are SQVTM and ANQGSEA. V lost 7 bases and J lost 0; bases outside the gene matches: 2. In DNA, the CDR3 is TGCAGCGCCGGGACAGCGAACACCGGGGAGCTGTTTTTT. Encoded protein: CSAGTANTGELFF.

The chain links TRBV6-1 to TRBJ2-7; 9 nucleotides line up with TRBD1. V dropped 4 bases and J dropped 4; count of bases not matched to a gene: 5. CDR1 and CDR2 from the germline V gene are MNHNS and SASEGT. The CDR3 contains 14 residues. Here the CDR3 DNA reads TGTGCCAGCAGTGCCCCCGGGACAGGGTACGAGCAGTACTTC. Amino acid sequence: CASSAPGTGYEQYF.

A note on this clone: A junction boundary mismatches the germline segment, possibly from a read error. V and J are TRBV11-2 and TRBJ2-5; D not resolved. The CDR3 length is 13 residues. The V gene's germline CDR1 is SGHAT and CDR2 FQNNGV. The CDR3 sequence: CASSLGPAEAQYF. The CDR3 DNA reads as TGTGCCAGCAGCTTAGGGCCGGCAGAGGCCCAGTACTTC.

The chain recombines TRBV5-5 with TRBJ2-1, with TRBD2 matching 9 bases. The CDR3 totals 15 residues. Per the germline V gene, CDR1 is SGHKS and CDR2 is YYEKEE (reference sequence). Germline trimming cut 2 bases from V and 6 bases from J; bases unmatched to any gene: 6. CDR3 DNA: TGTGCCAGCAGCTTCTATAGCGGGAGTGCCAATGAGCAGTTCTTC. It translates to CASSFYSGSANEQFF.

CDR3 bases: TGTGCCAGTAGTATCGCACTAGCGGGACTCACCTACGAGCAGTACTTC. This gives the protein CASSIALAGLTYEQYF. This chain joins TRBV19 and TRBJ2-7; 10 nucleotides line up with TRBD2. V lost 3 bases, J lost 2 bases, and 7 bases stayed unmatched. Germline V gene sequence: CDR1 LNHDA, CDR2 SQIVND (reference sequence). The CDR3 length is 16 residues. The entire variable domain, with the rest obtained from reference TRBV19 and TRBJ2-7, is as follows: DGGITQSPKYLFRKEGQNVTLSCEQNLNHDAMYWYRQDPGQGLRLIYYSQIVNDFQKGDIAEGYSVSREKKESFPLTVTSAQKNPTAFYLCASSIALAGLTYEQYFGPGTRLTVT.

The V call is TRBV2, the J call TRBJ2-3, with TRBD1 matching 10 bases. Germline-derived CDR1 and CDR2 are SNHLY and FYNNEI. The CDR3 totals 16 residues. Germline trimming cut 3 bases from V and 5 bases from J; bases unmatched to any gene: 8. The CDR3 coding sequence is TGTGCCAGCAGTGAGGGACGACAGGGGGCGAGAGATACGCAGTATTTT. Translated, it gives CASSEGRQGARDTQYF.

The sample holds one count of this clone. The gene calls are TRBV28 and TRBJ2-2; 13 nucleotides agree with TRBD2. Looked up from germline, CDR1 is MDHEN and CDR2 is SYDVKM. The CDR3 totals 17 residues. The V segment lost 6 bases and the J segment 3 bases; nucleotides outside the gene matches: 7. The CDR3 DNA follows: TGTGCCAGCAGCATGACAGGACTAGCGGGAGACACCGGGGAGCTGTTTTTT. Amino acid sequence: CASSMTGLAGDTGELFF.

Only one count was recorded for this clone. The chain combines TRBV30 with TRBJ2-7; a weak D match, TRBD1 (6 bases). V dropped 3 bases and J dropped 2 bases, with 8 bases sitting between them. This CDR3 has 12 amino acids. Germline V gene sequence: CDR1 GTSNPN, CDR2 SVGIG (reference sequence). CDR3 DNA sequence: TGTGCCTGGAGGGACAGCGCCTACGAGCAGTACTTC. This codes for CAWRDSAYEQYF.

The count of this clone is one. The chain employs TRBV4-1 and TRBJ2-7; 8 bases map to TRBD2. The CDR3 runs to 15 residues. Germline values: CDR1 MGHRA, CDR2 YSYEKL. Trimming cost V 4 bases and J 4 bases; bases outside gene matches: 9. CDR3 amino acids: CASSPLSGIEYEQYF. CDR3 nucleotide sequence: TGCGCCAGCAGCCCACTTAGCGGGATAGAGTACGAGCAGTACTTC.

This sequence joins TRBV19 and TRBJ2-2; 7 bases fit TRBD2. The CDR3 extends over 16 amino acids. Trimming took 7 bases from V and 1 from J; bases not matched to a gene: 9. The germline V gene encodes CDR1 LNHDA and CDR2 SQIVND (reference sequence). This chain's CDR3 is CASTPPGGRNTGELFF. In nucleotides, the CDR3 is TGTGCCAGTACCCCCCCCGGCGGGAGGAACACCGGGGAGCTGTTTTTT. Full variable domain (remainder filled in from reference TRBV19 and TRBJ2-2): DGGITQSPKYLFRKEGQNVTLSCEQNLNHDAMYWYRQDPGQGLRLIYYSQIVNDFQKGDIAEGYSVSREKKESFPLTVTSAQKNPTAFYLCASTPPGGRNTGELFFGEGSRLTVL.

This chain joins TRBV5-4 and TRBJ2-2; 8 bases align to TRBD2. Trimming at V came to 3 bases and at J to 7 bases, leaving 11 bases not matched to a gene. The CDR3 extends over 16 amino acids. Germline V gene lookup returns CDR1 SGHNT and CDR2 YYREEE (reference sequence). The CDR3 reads CASSSGGGSHGGELFF. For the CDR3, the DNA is TGTGCCAGCAGCTCGGGAGGGGGTAGCCACGGCGGGGAGCTGTTTTTT.

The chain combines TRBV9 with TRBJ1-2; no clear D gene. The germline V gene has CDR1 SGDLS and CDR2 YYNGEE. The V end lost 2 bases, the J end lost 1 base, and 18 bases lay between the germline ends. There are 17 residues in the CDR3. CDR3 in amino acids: CASSVAGGGGNNYGYTF. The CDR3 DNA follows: TGTGCCAGCAGCGTGGCAGGCGGTGGAGGGAATAACTATGGCTACACCTTC.